This TCR beta chain is drawn from a study of T cell responses to AZD1222 COVID-19 vaccine. The study, taken as a whole, reports: Without day 14 samples, only post-peak T cell repertoires were studied. Clonal diversity was possibly underestimated, and white British individuals and females predominated among donors. Spike-wide coverage was observed for vaccine-associated CD4 TCRs, with dominant responses at 160-218 and 743-854. Of the AZD1222 recipients, only five to seven were seropositive at baseline.

Trimming took 6 bases from V and 3 from J; bases not matched to a gene: 8. CDR1 and CDR2 from the germline V gene are SGHVS and FQNEAQ. The CDR3 runs to 16 residues. Measured with immunoSEQ multiplex PCR; TCRdb has only the in-frame clones, and not every one. Among 120,000 or so clones listed, 80% to 95% were seen once. Regarding this clone: The target antigen is unknown.

The sample was peripheral blood, taken on day 0 of MenACWY control vaccination. The origin of this receptor is an adult in good health. The chain carries TRBV7-8 and TRBJ1-5; 10 nucleotides agree with TRBD1. CDR3: CASRRETGGDNQPQHF. CDR3 in DNA: TGTGCCAGCAGAAGAGAGACAGGGGGCGACAATCAGCCCCAGCATTTT.